There are a few counts of the clone carrying this T cell receptor (beta chain). Germline loops: CDR1 SGHDT, CDR2 YYEEEE. V lost 1 base, J lost 0 bases, and 17 bases lay in between. The CDR3 loop spans 19 amino acids. TCRB transcripts that were expressed got sequenced, as all of the isolated RNA had been reverse transcribed. Measured with immunoSEQ multiplex PCR; TCRdb has only the in-frame clones, and not every one. The sample has about 900,000 clones, roughly 15% seen once; the top ten hold about 0.02%. This entry belongs to a study of beta chain features in type 1 diabetes. The chain is built from TRBV5-6 and TRBJ2-6; D is uncertain. Sequenced material: naive CD4+ T cells from blood. The TCR sequence derives from a woman under 30 in good health. The CDR3 loop reads CASSLLGSTANSGANVLTF. The CDR3 region has the DNA TGTGCCAGCAGCTTGCTGGGATCAACGGCCAACTCTGGGGCCAACGTCCTGACTTTC.